This TCR beta chain was captured in a study of identical twins. This clonotype was picked up a small number of times. Its antigen remains unknown. Unique molecular identifiers were in the cDNA, with template-switch universal primer binding. TCRdb reanalysed the 5' RACE reads using MiXCR and keeps one entry per CDR3 protein. The sample has 1.5 million to 2 million distinct CDR3 sequences, less than 35% seen once. The ends lost 5 bases at V and 8 bases at J; junction bases unmatched: 25. There are 19 residues in the CDR3. Germline values: CDR1 SGHTA, CDR2 FQGNSA. General study findings and limits: Without tracking the same donors, conclusions rested on cross-sectional statistical analysis.

This TCR derives from a newborn girl in good health. The sequenced sample was cord blood. The genes are TRBV7-2 and TRBJ2-5; 8 positions match TRBD2. The CDR3 coding sequence is TGTGCCAGCAGCCTATTAGCGGGGAGTCTTACTCGCGTCGGCCCAACCCAGTACTTC. Translation gives CASSLLAGSLTRVGPTQYF.